The next 15 T cell receptor beta chains were all read from a single sample in a study of radiotherapy plus CTLA-4 blockade in lung cancer. Method: immunoSEQ multiplex PCR; TCRdb's copy keeps in-frame clones and lacks some. The table records about 49,000 clones, approximately 76% of them present only once. Source: peripheral blood, taken from a patient treated with radiotherapy plus ipilimumab. The receptors were sampled from a human donor with non-small cell lung cancer who had stable disease on radiotherapy plus ipilimumab.

V usage is TRBV4-1 and J usage is TRBJ1-1; maybe TRBD1 (6 bases). Looked up from germline, CDR1 is MGHRA and CDR2 is YSYEKL. This CDR3 region has 16 residues. The V end was cut by 2 bases, the J end by 1 base, with 14 bases between. The CDR3 loop reads CASSQQRGQRNTEAFF. DNA for the CDR3: TGCGCCAGCAGCCAACAAAGAGGACAGAGGAACACTGAAGCTTTCTTT.

The genes are TRBV5-1 and TRBJ2-5, with no clear D. Germline V CDR1 and CDR2: SGHRS, YFSETQ. Deletions cut 0 bases from V and 3 bases from J, with 12 bases between. This CDR3 has 15 amino acids. CDR3 in DNA: TGCGCCAGCAGCTTGGGAGCTATTTTGGAAGAGACCCAGTACTTC. Its protein product is CASSLGAILEETQYF.

This clone was recorded a few times. The chain uses TRBV7-6 and TRBJ1-1, with 10 bases fitting TRBD1. The CDR3 contains 15 residues. Germline V lookup: CDR1 SGHVS, CDR2 FNYEAQ. V dropped 5 bases and J dropped 5; count of bases not matched to a gene: 8. The DNA of the CDR3 is TGTGCCAGCAGCCTCCCGACAGGGGGCGAAACTGAAGCTTTCTTT. The encoded protein is CASSLPTGGETEAFF.

CDR3 nucleotides: TGTGCCAGCAGTAGAACAGATGAGAGGACTGAAGCTTTCTTT. Its translation: CASSRTDERTEAFF. The J gene is TRBJ1-1, the V gene TRBV6-5, with no clear D. The CDR3 has 14 amino acids. V was shortened by 5 bases and J by 5 bases, with 15 bases between the two germline ends. CDR1 is MNHEY and CDR2 is SVGAGI in the germline V gene.

The V call is TRBV11-2, the J call TRBJ1-1, with unresolved D. The germline V gene encodes CDR1 SGHAT and CDR2 FQNNGV. Trimming removed 1 base at V and 0 bases at J, with 3 bases between. This CDR3 contains 13 residues. The CDR3 here is CASSLGVNTEAFF. The CDR3 DNA follows: TGTGCCAGCAGCTTAGGGGTGAACACTGAAGCTTTCTTT. Using reference TRBV11-2 and TRBJ1-1 for the parts outside the CDR3, the full variable domain is EAGVAQSPRYKIIEKRQSVAFWCNPISGHATLYWYQQILGQGPKLLIQFQNNGVVDDSQLPKDRFSAERLKGVDSTLKIQPAKLEDSAVYLCASSLGVNTEAFFGQGTRLTVV.

The chain links TRBV7-9 to TRBJ2-3; the match to TRBD2 covers 9 bases. The CDR3 has 13 residues. Trimming removed 8 bases from V and 2 bases from J; junction bases left unmatched: 2. Germline CDR1 reads SEHNR; CDR2 reads FQNEAQ (reference sequence). The CDR3, as DNA: TGTGCCAGCGCTAGCGGGAACACAGATACGCAGTATTTT. Its protein is CASASGNTDTQYF.

The J gene is TRBJ2-4, the V gene TRBV7-2; D is uncertain. Germline V gene sequence: CDR1 SGHTA, CDR2 FQGNSA. V dropped 2 bases and J dropped 0 bases, with 17 bases sitting between them. This CDR3 region has 18 residues. The CDR3 DNA reads as TGTGCCAGCAGCTTATACTCGAGCCCTGAACTAGCCAAAAACATTCAGTACTTC. Protein sequence: CASSLYSSPELAKNIQYF.

The chain joins TRBV5-8 to TRBJ1-4; TRBD1 might be the D (6 bases). V lost 3 bases and J 7 bases, leaving 19 bases between the germline ends. The CDR3 has 16 residues. The germline gives CDR1 SGHTS, CDR2 YDEGEE. CDR3 in DNA: TGTGCCAGCAGCTCAGGGGAACTAGCGCGAGGTGAAAAACTGTTTTTT. Translation gives CASSSGELARGEKLFF. Based on the CDR3 plus reference TRBV5-8 and TRBJ1-4, the full variable domain is EAGVTQSPTHLIKTRGQQATLRCSPISGHTSVYWYQQALGLGLQFLLWYDEGEERNRGNFPPRFSGRQFPNYSSELNVNALELEDSALYLCASSSGELARGEKLFFGSGTQLSVL.

This chain joins TRBV6-5 and TRBJ1-4; D gene unclear. Germline assignment: CDR1 MNHEY and CDR2 SVGAGI. CDR3 length: 14 amino acids. Deletions cut 4 bases from V and 7 bases from J, with 13 bases between. The CDR3 region is CASSSTYPVEKLFF. The CDR3 DNA is TGTGCCAGCAGTTCTACCTATCCGGTTGAAAAACTGTTTTTT.

V gene TRBV29-1 combines with J gene TRBJ1-2, with D perhaps matching TRBD1 (6 bases). Per the germline V gene, CDR1 is SQVTM and CDR2 is ANQGSEA. V lost 0 bases and J 8 bases, leaving 13 bases between the germline ends. There are 13 residues in the CDR3. In DNA, the CDR3 is TGCAGCGTTGAAGAACCCGGGGGCAGCGGCTACACCTTC. Protein product: CSVEEPGGSGYTF.

V and J are TRBV7-2 and TRBJ2-7, with TRBD2 matching 14 bases. V shed 5 bases and J 6 bases; nucleotides not matched to a gene: 6. CDR3 length: 15 amino acids. CDR1 is SGHTA, CDR2 FQGNSA, per germline. DNA for the CDR3: TGTGCCAGCAGCGTTGGACTAGCGGGGGGCTTCGAGCAGTACTTC. It yields the protein CASSVGLAGGFEQYF. Full variable domain (missing parts from reference TRBV7-2 and TRBJ2-7): GAGVSQSPSNKVTEKGKDVELRCDPISGHTALYWYRQSLGQGLEFLIYFQGNSAPDKSGLPSDRFSAERTGGSVSTLTIQRTQQEDSAVYLCASSVGLAGGFEQYFGPGTRLTVT.

The gene calls are TRBV11-2 and TRBJ2-5; D assignment may be TRBD1 or TRBD2 (5 bases each). Germline V gene lookup returns CDR1 SGHAT and CDR2 FQNNGV. V shed 5 bases and J shed 4 bases, with 14 bases lying between them. There are 14 residues in the CDR3. CDR3 residues: CASSPRGRGETQYF. CDR3 coding DNA: TGTGCCAGCAGCCCCCGGGGAAGGGGAGAGACCCAGTACTTC.

This clone was seen a handful of times. This chain joins TRBV5-1 and TRBJ2-1, with 9 bases aligning to TRBD2. There are 16 residues in the CDR3. From germline, CDR1 is SGHRS and CDR2 YFSETQ. Trimming took 2 bases from V and 7 from J; bases not matched to a gene: 10. CDR3 DNA sequence: TGCGCCAGCAGCTTCCTCGGCGGGGGGGCGGGGAATGAGCAGTTCTTC. It yields the protein CASSFLGGGAGNEQFF.

The chain has TRBV19 and TRBJ2-3, with 7 nucleotides matching TRBD1. V lost 6 bases to trimming and J lost 2 bases; unmatched junction nucleotides: 8. The V gene's germline CDR1 is LNHDA and CDR2 SQIVND (reference sequence). The CDR3 has 15 amino acids. The CDR3 here is CASRTPGQPTDTQYF. The CDR3 bases are TGTGCCAGTAGAACACCGGGACAGCCCACAGATACGCAGTATTTT.

CDR3 DNA sequence: TGTGCCAGCAGTTACTCCCGCGGACAGGATGGCTACACCTTC. Protein: CASSYSRGQDGYTF. The chain has TRBV6-6 and TRBJ1-2, with 7 bases fitting TRBD1. Germline CDR1 is MNHNY and CDR2 is SVGAGI (reference sequence). V shed 0 bases, J shed 6 bases, and the junction held 4 bases outside the gene matches. The CDR3 spans 14 residues.